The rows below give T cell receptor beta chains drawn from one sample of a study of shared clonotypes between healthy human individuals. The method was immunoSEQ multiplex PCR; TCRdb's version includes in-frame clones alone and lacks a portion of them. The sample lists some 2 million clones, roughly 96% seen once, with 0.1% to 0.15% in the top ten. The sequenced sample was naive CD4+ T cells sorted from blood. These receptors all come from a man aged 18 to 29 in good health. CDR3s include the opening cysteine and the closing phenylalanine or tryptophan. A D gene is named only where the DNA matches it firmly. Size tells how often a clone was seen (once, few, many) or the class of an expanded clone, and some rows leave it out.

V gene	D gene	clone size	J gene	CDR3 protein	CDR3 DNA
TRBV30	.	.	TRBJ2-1	CAWNLGKSNEQFF	TGTGCCTGGAATTTGGGGAAGAGCAATGAGCAGTTCTTC
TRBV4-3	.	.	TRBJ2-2	CASSQDGSSTGELFF	TGCGCCAGCAGCCAAGATGGGAGTAGCACCGGGGAGCTGTTTTTT
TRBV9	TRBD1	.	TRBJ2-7	CASSESPDRAIKF	TGTGCCAGCAGCGAAAGTCCGGACAGGGCCATCAAATTC
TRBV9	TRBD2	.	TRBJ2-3	CASSALAGGITDTQYF	TGTGCCAGCAGCGCCTTAGCGGGGGGGATCACAGATACGCAGTATTTT
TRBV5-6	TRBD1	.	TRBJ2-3	CASSFRQGPLTDTQYF	TGTGCCAGCAGCTTCCGACAGGGCCCACTCACAGATACGCAGTATTTT
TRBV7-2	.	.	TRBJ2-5	CASSLEGKKIAQYF	TGTGCCAGCAGCTTAGAGGGTAAAAAGATTGCCCAGTACTTC
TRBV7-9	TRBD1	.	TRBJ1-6	CASSLGDRGNSPLHF	TGTGCCAGCAGCTTAGGGGACAGGGGTAATTCACCCCTCCACTTT
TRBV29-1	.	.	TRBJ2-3	CSVERADTQYF	TGCAGCGTGGAACGGGCAGATACGCAGTATTTT
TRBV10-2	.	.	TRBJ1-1	CASSPNPGVGVNTEAFF	TGCGCCAGCAGCCCCAACCCGGGGGTCGGGGTTAACACTGAAGCTTTCTTT
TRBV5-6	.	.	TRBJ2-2	CASSAFRTVNTGELFF	TGTGCCAGCAGCGCCTTTCGGACGGTGAACACCGGGGAGCTGTTTTTT
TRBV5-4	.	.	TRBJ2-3	CASSLAPGLTDTQYF	TGTGCCAGCAGCTTGGCCCCAGGCCTAACAGATACGCAGTATTTT
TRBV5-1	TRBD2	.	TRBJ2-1	CASRDPRTSALREQFF	TGCGCCAGCAGAGACCCACGGACTAGCGCCTTGCGGGAGCAGTTCTTC
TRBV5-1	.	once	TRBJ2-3	CASSLIDTQYF	TGCGCCAGCAGCTTAATAGATACGCAGTATTTT
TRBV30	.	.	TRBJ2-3	CAWSGDKTQYF	TGTGCCTGGAGCGGGGACAAGACGCAGTATTTT
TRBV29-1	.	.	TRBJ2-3	CSATQNTQYF	TGCAGCGCCACCCAAAATACGCAGTATTTT
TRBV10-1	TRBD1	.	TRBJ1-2	CASSGDRGYGYTF	TGCGCCAGCAGTGGGGACAGGGGCTATGGCTACACCTTC
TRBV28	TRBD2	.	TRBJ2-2	CASTLGLAYTGELFF	TGTGCCAGCACCCTGGGACTAGCCTACACCGGGGAGCTGTTTTTT
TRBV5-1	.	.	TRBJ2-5	CASSPDVGQETQYF	TGCGCCAGCAGCCCGGATGTCGGCCAAGAGACCCAGTACTTC
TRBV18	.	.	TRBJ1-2	CASSREGGSNYGYTF	TGTGCCAGCTCACGGGAGGGCGGGAGTAACTATGGCTACACCTTC
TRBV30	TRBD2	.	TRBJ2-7	CAWSALLAGAGDEQYF	TGTGCCTGGAGTGCCCTCTTAGCGGGAGCCGGGGACGAGCAGTACTTC
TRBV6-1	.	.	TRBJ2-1	CASFRPGHDNEQFF	TGTGCCAGCTTTCGCCCTGGCCACGACAATGAGCAGTTCTTC
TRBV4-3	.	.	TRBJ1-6	CASSQEGLGSYNSPLHF	TGCGCCAGCAGCCAAGAGGGCTTGGGCTCCTATAATTCACCCCTCCACTTT
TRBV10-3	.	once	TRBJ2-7	CAISAAGGEQYF	TGTGCCATCAGTGCTGCTGGGGGCGAGCAGTACTTC